This T cell receptor beta chain emerged from a study of blood T cell repertoires in COVID-19. Study as a whole: Specimens from acute and convalescent COVID-19 originated in the United States, Italy and Spain.

Clones were sequenced by immunoSEQ multiplex PCR, and TCRdb holds only the in-frame ones, with some missing. The sample lists 150,000 or so clones, approximately 80% occurring once. CDR1 and CDR2 from the germline V gene are LNHDA and SQIVND (reference sequence). The V end was cut by 7 bases, the J end by 2 bases, with 6 bases between. The CDR3 has 12 residues. Sequencing used PBMCs or T cells enriched from blood (not recorded which). The TCR originated in a man in his sixties or seventies who had been exposed to COVID-19. The J gene is TRBJ1-5, the V gene TRBV19; the D is unclear. CDR3 sequence reads: CASMRGNQPQHF. The CDR3 DNA sequence: TGTGCCAGTATGCGTGGCAATCAGCCCCAGCATTTT. The whole variable domain, remainder taken from reference TRBV19 and TRBJ1-5, is DGGITQSPKYLFRKEGQNVTLSCEQNLNHDAMYWYRQDPGQGLRLIYYSQIVNDFQKGDIAEGYSVSREKKESFPLTVTSAQKNPTAFYLCASMRGNQPQHFGDGTRLSIL.